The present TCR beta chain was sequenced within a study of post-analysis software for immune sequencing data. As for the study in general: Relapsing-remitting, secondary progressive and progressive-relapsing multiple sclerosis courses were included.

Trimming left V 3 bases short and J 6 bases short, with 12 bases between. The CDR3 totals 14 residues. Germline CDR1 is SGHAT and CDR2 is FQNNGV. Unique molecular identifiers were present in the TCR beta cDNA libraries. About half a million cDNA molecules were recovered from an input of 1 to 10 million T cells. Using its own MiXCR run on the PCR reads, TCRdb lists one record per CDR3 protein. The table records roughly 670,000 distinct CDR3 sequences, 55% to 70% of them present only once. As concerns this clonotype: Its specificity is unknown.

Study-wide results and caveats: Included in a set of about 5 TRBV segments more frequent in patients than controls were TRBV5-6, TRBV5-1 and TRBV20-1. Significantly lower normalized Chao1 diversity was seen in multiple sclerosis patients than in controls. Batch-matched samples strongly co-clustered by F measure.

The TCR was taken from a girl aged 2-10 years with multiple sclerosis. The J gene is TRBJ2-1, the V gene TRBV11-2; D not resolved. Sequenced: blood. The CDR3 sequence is CASSFPGPSNEQFF. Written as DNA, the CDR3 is TGTGCCAGCAGCTTTCCCGGACCGTCCAATGAGCAGTTCTTC.